This TCR beta chain was sequenced in a study of blood T cell repertoires in COVID-19. TCRdb's copy holds only in-frame clones and misses some; the assay was immunoSEQ multiplex PCR. The repertoire holds some 350,000 clones, with 80% to 90% as singletons. Looked up from germline, CDR1 is SGHDN and CDR2 is FVKESK. Trimming left V 1 base short and J 7 bases short, with 14 bases between. The CDR3 consists of 16 residues. The chain employs TRBV14 and TRBJ1-6, with D tentatively TRBD1 (5 bases). Input material: peripheral blood. The clonotype comes from a man under 40 with active or convalescent COVID-19. CDR3 nucleotide sequence: TGTGCCAGCAGCCAAGGATCGGCAGGGAACAATTCACCCCTCCACTTT. Amino acids: CASSQGSAGNNSPLHF.